This passage covers 13 T cell receptor beta chains from one sample sequenced in a study of PD-1 blockade in classical Hodgkin lymphoma. TCRdb's copy holds only in-frame clones and misses some; the assay was immunoSEQ multiplex PCR. This table holds 25,000 to 35,000 clones, approximately 68% found once. Time point noted: cycle 4 day 1 (C4D1), after more than 5 weeks of nivolumab. Each of the patients experienced relapse following autologous stem cell transplantation, and their brentuximab vedotin exposure differed. The sequencing here drew on peripheral blood mononuclear cells (PBMCs), taken before the fourth cycle of nivolumab. These receptors all come from a human donor with classical Hodgkin lymphoma.

The sample holds a few counts of this clone. This chain connects TRBV28 to TRBJ2-7; 8 bases agree with TRBD2. Germline loops: CDR1 MDHEN, CDR2 SYDVKM. Losses at the gene ends were 3 bases for V and 3 bases for J; bases not matched to a gene: 7. CDR3 length: 15 amino acids. The CDR3 loop reads CASSFSGGAFYEQYF. The CDR3 bases are TGTGCCAGCAGTTTTTCCGGGGGGGCCTTCTACGAGCAGTACTTC.

The V and J genes are TRBV5-1 and TRBJ2-3; possibly TRBD1 for D (5 bases). The CDR3 is made up of 16 amino acids. The V gene's germline CDR1 is SGHRS and CDR2 YFSETQ. The germline V and J ends were trimmed by 6 bases and 5 bases, with 22 bases remaining between them. The DNA of the CDR3 is TGCGCCAGCACTCTGGGTGGTACAGGCTCCCAAGATACGCAGTATTTT. Encoded protein: CASTLGGTGSQDTQYF.

The V call is TRBV7-9, the J call TRBJ1-1, with D perhaps matching TRBD1 (6 bases). There are 19 residues in the CDR3. Per germline, CDR1 SEHNR and CDR2 FQNEAQ (reference sequence). Trimming cost V 1 base and J 1 base, with 22 bases left between them. CDR3 amino acids: CASSLVTGGLFPKNTEAFF. CDR3 DNA: TGTGCCAGCAGCTTAGTTACGGGGGGCCTCTTCCCCAAGAACACTGAAGCTTTCTTT.

To note about this clone: One junction end disagrees with the germline gene, perhaps due to a read error. The chain employs TRBV7-7 and TRBJ1-3; unclear D gene. Germline V gives CDR1 SSHAT, CDR2 FNYEAQ (reference sequence). This CDR3 has 13 amino acids. In DNA form, the CDR3 reads TGTGCTAGCAGCTTAGCGGAGGGAAACACCATATATTTT. Translating it yields CASSLAEGNTIYF.

The chain recombines TRBV4-3 with TRBJ2-1; 9 nucleotides match TRBD2. V trimming: 0 bases; J trimming: 3 bases; junction bases outside the gene matches: 6. Germline V gene sequence: CDR1 LGHNA, CDR2 YSLEER. The CDR3 sequence is 17 residues long. The CDR3 coding sequence is TGCGCCAGCAGCCAAGAGGGTCGACTAGCGGTCTACAATGAGCAGTTCTTC. Protein: CASSQEGRLAVYNEQFF.

The chain combines TRBV14 with TRBJ1-1, with D tentatively TRBD1 (5 bases). This CDR3 has 16 residues. Germline values: CDR1 SGHDN, CDR2 FVKESK. V gave up 3 bases and J gave up 8 bases, with 22 bases separating them. DNA for the CDR3: TGTGCCAGCAGCCATGTACCGGGACGGGAAAGAGGGGAAGCTTTCTTT. Its translation is CASSHVPGRERGEAFF.

The rearrangement joins TRBV19 to TRBJ2-7, with a weak D call TRBD1 (5 bases). The length of the CDR3 is 13 residues. Germline V gene data show CDR1 as LNHDA and CDR2 as SQIVND (reference sequence). Between the trimmed V and J ends, which lost 1 base and 4 bases, there was a span of 8 bases. The DNA of the CDR3 is TGTGCCAGTAGTATAGCAGGGCCTTACGAGCAGTACTTC. Protein: CASSIAGPYEQYF. The full variable domain, with the rest looked up from reference TRBV19 and TRBJ2-7, is DGGITQSPKYLFRKEGQNVTLSCEQNLNHDAMYWYRQDPGQGLRLIYYSQIVNDFQKGDIAEGYSVSREKKESFPLTVTSAQKNPTAFYLCASSIAGPYEQYFGPGTRLTVT.

The CDR3 protein is CASSERIGTGLSYNEQFF. The CDR3 DNA is TGTGCCAGCAGTGAAAGGATAGGGACAGGGTTATCCTACAATGAGCAGTTCTTC. The chain couples TRBV6-1 to TRBJ2-1; 9 bases agree with TRBD1. The V and J ends lost 2 bases and 1 base, in that order; junction bases with no gene match: 9. The CDR3 loop spans 18 amino acids. Germline V gene lookup returns CDR1 MNHNS and CDR2 SASEGT.

About this clone itself: One base away lies a much larger clone, so this may be a sequencing read error. The genes are TRBV4-1 and TRBJ2-3; D may be TRBD2 (5 bases). With 1 base removed from V and 2 bases from J, the gap between germline ends came to 7 bases. Germline V lookup: CDR1 MGHRA, CDR2 YSYEKL. This CDR3 is built from 14 residues. The CDR3 reads CASSQARDTDTQYF. Here the CDR3 DNA reads TGCGCCAGCAGCCAAGCCCGGGACACAGATACGCAGTATTTT.

About this clone itself: Other DNA sequences in the sample encode the same CDR3. This chain connects TRBV6-5 to TRBJ2-1; 8 bases match TRBD2. Trimming cost V 4 bases and J 0 bases; bases outside gene matches: 2. The CDR3 has 15 residues. Germline CDR1 MNHEY, CDR2 SVGAGI. CDR3 sequence reads: CASSFSGSSYNEQFF. CDR3 nucleotides: TGTGCCAGCAGTTTCAGCGGGAGCTCCTACAATGAGCAGTTCTTC.

The chain links TRBV5-1 to TRBJ2-3; D gene unclear. Between the trimmed V and J ends, which lost 0 bases and 1 base, there was a span of 9 bases. This CDR3 is built from 15 residues. CDR1 is SGHRS and CDR2 is YFSETQ in the germline V gene. The CDR3 nucleotides are TGCGCCAGCAGCTTGGACGGAGCCCGCACAGATACGCAGTATTTT. Translated, it gives CASSLDGARTDTQYF.

This clone has a handful of counts. The gene calls are TRBV5-6 and TRBJ1-2, with 7 positions matching TRBD1. The ends lost 0 bases at V and 7 bases at J; junction bases unmatched: 3. The CDR3 runs 13 residues. Germline assignment: CDR1 SGHDT and CDR2 YYEEEE. In DNA form, the CDR3 reads TGTGCCAGCAGCTTGGGTTCAGGGGGTGGCTACACCTTC. This codes for CASSLGSGGGYTF.

The V gene is TRBV5-4, the J gene TRBJ2-1; 9 bases are a match to TRBD2. This CDR3 has 13 residues. Trimming removed 4 bases from V and 10 bases from J; junction bases left unmatched: 6. Germline V gene lookup returns CDR1 SGHNT and CDR2 YYREEE (reference sequence). The CDR3 sequence is CASSAGGREEQFF. The CDR3 DNA is TGTGCCAGCAGCGCGGGGGGGCGGGAAGAGCAGTTCTTC.